The clone carrying this TCR beta chain showed up just a few times. Its specificity is unknown. Together with a sample-barcoded 5' primer, a J-beta primer mix was included in a second PCR lasting about 6 to 11 cycles. TCRdb analysed the 5' RACE reads with MiXCR anew, one entry per CDR3 protein. In the table there are about 670,000 distinct CDR3 sequences, 52% of which are singletons. The sample belongs to a study of blood T cells in healthy people across ages. The germline CDR1 and CDR2 sequences are LNHNV and YYDKDF (reference sequence). V shed 0 bases and J 6 bases; nucleotides not matched to a gene: 8. CDR3 length: 17 residues. Findings and limits, study-wide: Changes seen in expanded clonotypes were possibly confounded by donor CMV status left unknown. Correlation between TCR beta diversity and naive T cell percentage was strong. Measured against age, TCR beta diversity per million T cells decreased in a roughly linear manner.

The origin of this receptor is a woman aged 80 or over in good health. The rearrangement joins TRBV15 to TRBJ2-1; TRBD2 aligns across 10 bases. Material for sequencing was blood. In DNA, the CDR3 is TGTGCCACCAGCAGAGACGTAGCGGGGGGCCGGGGCAATGAGCAGTTCTTC. Amino acid sequence: CATSRDVAGGRGNEQFF. Supplemented by reference TRBV15 and TRBJ2-1, the full variable domain reads DAMVIQNPRYQVTQFGKPVTLSCSQTLNHNVMYWYQQKSSQAPKLLFHYYDKDFNNEADTPDNFQSRRPNTSFCFLDIRSPGLGDTAMYLCATSRDVAGGRGNEQFFGPGTRLTVL.